This T cell receptor (beta chain) is drawn from a study of shared clonotypes between healthy human individuals. The donors, all of them Caucasian adults, lived in Nashville, Tennessee. Study-wide findings and caveats: Few donors limited the genetic and exposure-history diversity represented.

The table lists this clone with a few counts. Its antigen is unidentified. Assay execution proceeded at the deep level. Unsorted PBMC DNA was sequenced on ten immunoSEQ deep assay plates. Method: immunoSEQ multiplex PCR; TCRdb's copy keeps in-frame clones and lacks some. The sample yields approximately 510,000 clones, roughly 78% seen once. CDR3 length: 12 residues. V shed 8 bases, J shed 6 bases, and the junction held 1 base outside the gene matches. Germline CDR1 SNHLY, CDR2 FYNNEI. The rearrangement uses TRBV2 and TRBJ2-2, with TRBD2 matching 9 bases. The sequence came from a woman aged 40 to 55 in good health. Some clones in this sample may be carry-over from other donors' samples. The sample comprised PBMCs. For the CDR3, the DNA is TGTGCCAGCCGACTAGCGGCCGGGGAGCTGTTTTTT. Residues: CASRLAAGELFF.